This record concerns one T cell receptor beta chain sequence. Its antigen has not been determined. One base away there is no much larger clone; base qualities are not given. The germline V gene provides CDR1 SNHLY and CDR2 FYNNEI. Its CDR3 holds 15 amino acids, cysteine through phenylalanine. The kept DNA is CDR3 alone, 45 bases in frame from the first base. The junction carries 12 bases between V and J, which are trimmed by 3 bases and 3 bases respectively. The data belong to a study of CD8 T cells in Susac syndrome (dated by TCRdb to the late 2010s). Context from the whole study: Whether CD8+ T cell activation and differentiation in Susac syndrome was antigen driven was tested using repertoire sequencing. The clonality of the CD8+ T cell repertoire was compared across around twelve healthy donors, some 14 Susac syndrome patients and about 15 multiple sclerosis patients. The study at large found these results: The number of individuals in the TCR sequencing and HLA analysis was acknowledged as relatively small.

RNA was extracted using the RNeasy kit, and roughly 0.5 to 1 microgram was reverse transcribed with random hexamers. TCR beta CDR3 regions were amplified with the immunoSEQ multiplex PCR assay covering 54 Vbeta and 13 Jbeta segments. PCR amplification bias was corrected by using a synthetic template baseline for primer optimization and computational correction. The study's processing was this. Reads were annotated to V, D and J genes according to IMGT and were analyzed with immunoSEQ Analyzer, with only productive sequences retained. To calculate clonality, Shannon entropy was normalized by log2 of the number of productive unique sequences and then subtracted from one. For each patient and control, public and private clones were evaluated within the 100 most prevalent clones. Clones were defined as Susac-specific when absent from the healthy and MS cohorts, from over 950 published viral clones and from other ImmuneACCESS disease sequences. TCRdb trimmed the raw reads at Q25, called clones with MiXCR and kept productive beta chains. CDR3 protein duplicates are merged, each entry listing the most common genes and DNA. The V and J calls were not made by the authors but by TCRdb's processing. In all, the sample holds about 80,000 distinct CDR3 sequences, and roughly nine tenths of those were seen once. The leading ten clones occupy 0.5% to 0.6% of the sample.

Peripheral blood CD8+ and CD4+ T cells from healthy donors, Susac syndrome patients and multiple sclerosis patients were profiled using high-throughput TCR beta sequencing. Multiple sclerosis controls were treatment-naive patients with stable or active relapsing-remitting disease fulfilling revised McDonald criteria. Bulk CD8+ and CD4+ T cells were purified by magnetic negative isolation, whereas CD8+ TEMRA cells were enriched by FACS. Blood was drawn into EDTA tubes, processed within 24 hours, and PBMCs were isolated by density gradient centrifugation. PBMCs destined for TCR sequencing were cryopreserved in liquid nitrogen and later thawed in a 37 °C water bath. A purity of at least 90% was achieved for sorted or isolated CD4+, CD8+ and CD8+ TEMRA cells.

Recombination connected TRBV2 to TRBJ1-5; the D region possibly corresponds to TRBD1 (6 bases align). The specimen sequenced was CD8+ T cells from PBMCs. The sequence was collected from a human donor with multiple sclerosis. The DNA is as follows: TGTGCCAGCAGTGATTTGCAGGGGATCAATCAGCCCCAGCATTTT. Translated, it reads CASSDLQGINQPQHF.